The rows below give T cell receptor beta chains drawn from one sample of a study of blood T cell repertoires in COVID-19. Assay used: immunoSEQ multiplex PCR; TCRdb lists only in-frame clones, some missing. The sample shows 70,000 to 90,000 clones, around 67% of them seen only once. The sequenced sample was peripheral blood. These receptors were taken from a human donor with acute or convalescent COVID-19. The donor label of this sample is uncertain. The CDR3 runs from the conserved cysteine through the conserved F or W. A D gene is named only where the DNA matches it firmly. Size tells how often a clone was seen (once, few, many) or the class of an expanded clone, and some rows leave it out.

size,J,D,V,CDR3,DNA
-,TRBJ1-6,-,TRBV18,CASSPLQQGSDSPLHF,TGTGCCAGCTCACCACTGCAGCAGGGATCCGATTCACCCCTCCACTTT
few,TRBJ2-1,TRBD2,TRBV11-3,CASSTGLVAGGRNEQFF,TGTGCCAGCAGCACCGGGCTAGTAGCGGGGGGGCGGAATGAGCAGTTCTTC
-,TRBJ1-2,TRBD1,TRBV3-1/TRBV3-2,CASRFGQGGGYTF,TGTGCCAGCAGGTTCGGACAGGGGGGAGGCTACACCTTC
-,TRBJ1-5,-,TRBV5-1,CASSLDSPSNQPQHF,TGCGCCAGCAGCTTGGACAGTCCTAGCAATCAGCCCCAGCATTTT
-,TRBJ2-2,-,TRBV6-2/TRBV6-3,CASSSFAGYTGELFF,TGTGCCAGCAGTTCGTTTGCGGGATACACCGGGGAGCTGTTTTTT
few,TRBJ1-5,-,TRBV28,CASSWGPPSQPQHF,TGTGCCAGCAGTTGGGGCCCTCCTAGTCAGCCCCAGCATTTT
-,TRBJ1-1,TRBD1,TRBV6-4,CASRANRGSGNTEAFF,TGTGCCAGCAGAGCTAACAGGGGATCGGGGAACACTGAAGCTTTCTTT
once,TRBJ1-2,-,TRBV5-6,CASSSTAGGYTF,TGTGCCAGCAGCTCGACAGCAGGCGGCTACACCTTC
-,TRBJ1-1,TRBD1,TRBV11-3,CASSPSGGSEAFF,TGTGCCAGCAGCCCCTCAGGGGGGAGTGAAGCTTTCTTT
-,TRBJ1-3,TRBD1,TRBV19,CASSSQGVSGNTIYF,TGTGCCAGTAGTTCGCAGGGGGTCTCTGGAAACACCATATATTTT
once,TRBJ2-6,TRBD1,TRBV7-9,CASSWDRPSGANVLTF,TGTGCCAGCAGCTGGGACAGGCCCTCTGGGGCCAACGTCCTGACTTTC
-,TRBJ2-3,TRBD2,TRBV7-2,CASSLMAGGVTDTQYF,TGTGCCAGCAGCTTAATGGCGGGAGGGGTCACAGATACGCAGTATTTT
-,TRBJ2-5,-,TRBV7-2,CASSLQRGSETQYF,TGTGCCAGCAGCTTACAAAGGGGAAGCGAGACCCAGTACTTC
-,TRBJ2-7,-,TRBV9,CASSSRGGPNYEQYF,TGTGCCAGCAGCTCCCGAGGAGGGCCTAACTACGAGCAGTACTTC
once,TRBJ2-2,TRBD1,TRBV29-1,CSVEDRGGGNTGELFF,TGCAGCGTTGAAGATCGAGGGGGCGGGAACACCGGGGAGCTGTTTTTT
-,TRBJ1-1,-,TRBV3-1/TRBV3-2,CASSPNGLPNTEAFF,TGTGCCAGCAGCCCGAATGGACTTCCGAACACTGAAGCTTTCTTT
-,TRBJ2-5,TRBD2,TRBV25-1,CASSGPLSSGSKETQYF,TGTGCCAGCAGTGGGCCCCTCTCTAGCGGGAGCAAAGAGACCCAGTACTTC
-,TRBJ2-1,TRBD2,TRBV5-6,CASSGGLAGGIPNEQFF,TGTGCCAGCAGCGGGGGACTAGCGGGAGGGATTCCCAATGAGCAGTTCTTC
-,TRBJ2-5,TRBD1,TRBV5-4,CASSSDRTSYQETQYF,TGTGCCAGCAGCTCGGACAGGACCTCGTACCAAGAGACCCAGTACTTC
-,TRBJ1-1,TRBD1,TRBV2,CASSRQGLGNTEAFF,TGTGCCAGCAGTCGACAGGGGCTAGGGAACACTGAAGCTTTCTTT
few,TRBJ1-2,TRBD1,TRBV2,CASTATGTGVNGYTF,TGTGCCAGCACCGCGACCGGGACAGGGGTAAATGGCTACACCTTC
-,TRBJ2-1,-,TRBV12-3/TRBV12-4,CATDTSSYNEQFF,TGTGCCACGGACACGAGCTCCTACAATGAGCAGTTCTTC
few,TRBJ2-5,TRBD2,TRBV28,CASGLAGGETQYF,TGTGCCAGCGGGTTAGCGGGGGGTGAGACCCAGTACTTC
-,TRBJ2-7,TRBD1,TRBV9,CASSVGAAGTGGLGRNYEQYF,TGTGCCAGCAGCGTAGGAGCGGCTGGGACAGGGGGCCTCGGTCGGAACTACGAGCAGTACTTC
-,TRBJ1-1,-,TRBV5-1,CASSPEMNTEAFF,TGCGCCAGCAGCCCGGAGATGAACACTGAAGCTTTCTTT
-,TRBJ1-4,-,TRBV19,CASSIRGRGEKLFF,TGTGCCAGTAGTATCCGGGGGAGAGGTGAAAAACTGTTTTTT
-,TRBJ1-5,-,TRBV6-6,CASSSGRRATGPQHF,TGTGCCAGCAGTTCAGGCCGACGAGCCACTGGGCCCCAGCATTTT
-,TRBJ2-3,-,TRBV6-5,CASSSASGGPGDTQYF,TGTGCCAGCAGTTCGGCGTCGGGGGGCCCCGGGGATACGCAGTATTTT
-,TRBJ1-4,TRBD1,TRBV10-3,CAISPGTGNEKLFF,TGTGCCATCAGCCCCGGGACAGGGAATGAAAAACTGTTTTTT
-,TRBJ1-1,TRBD1,TRBV3-1/TRBV3-2,CAASRDRRNTEAFF,TGTGCCGCGTCTCGGGACAGGAGGAACACTGAAGCTTTCTTT
-,TRBJ1-1,-,TRBV6-5,CASIRDFEAFF,TGTGCCAGCATCCGGGACTTTGAAGCTTTCTTT
once,TRBJ1-2,-,TRBV7-2,CASSSRGGSHSNYGYTF,TGTGCCAGCAGCTCTAGGGGGGGGTCACACTCTAACTATGGCTACACCTTC
-,TRBJ1-1,TRBD1,TRBV10-1,CASTSGTGITEAFF,TGCGCCAGCACCTCTGGGACAGGGATCACTGAAGCTTTCTTT
-,TRBJ1-2,-,TRBV5-6,CASSLGRGSYGYTF,TGTGCCAGCAGCTTGGGGCGGGGGAGCTATGGCTACACCTTC
-,TRBJ2-5,TRBD2,TRBV29-1,CSVARLAGVPETQYF,TGCAGCGTTGCTCGCCTAGCGGGGGTTCCCGAGACCCAGTACTTC
-,TRBJ1-5,-,TRBV6-5,CASSLSSNQPQHF,TGTGCCAGCAGCCTCTCTAGCAATCAGCCCCAGCATTTT
-,TRBJ1-1,TRBD1,TRBV5-1,CASKGQLNTEAFF,TGCGCCAGCAAGGGACAGCTGAACACTGAAGCTTTCTTT
-,TRBJ2-1,TRBD2,TRBV9,CASSPDLLAGVGNEQFF,TGTGCCAGCAGCCCAGACCTACTAGCGGGAGTTGGAAATGAGCAGTTCTTC
-,TRBJ1-1,-,TRBV6-1,CASSEDGHVNTEAFF,TGTGCCAGCAGTGAAGACGGACACGTGAACACTGAAGCTTTCTTT
-,TRBJ1-1,-,TRBV6-5,CATLNNEGVNTEAFF,TGTGCCACTTTGAATAACGAGGGCGTGAACACTGAAGCTTTCTTT